The 3 T cell receptor beta chains below all came from one sample that was sequenced in a study of T cell repertoires in ileal Crohn's disease. Profiled with immunoSEQ multiplex PCR; TCRdb holds only in-frame clones, not every one. This sample has fewer than 4,500 clones; about nine tenths occur once, and the top ten carry 13%. The time point: proximal margin of the surgical specimen (macroscopically non-inflamed). Sequencing input: ileal tissue. These receptors came from an adult with Crohn's disease.

Only one count was recorded for this clone. This chain links TRBV7-3 with TRBJ2-1; D call uncertain. Germline loops: CDR1 SGHTA, CDR2 FQGTGA. CDR3 length: 14 amino acids. Trimming took off 1 base at V and 5 bases at J, with 9 bases between the two ends. The CDR3 region has the DNA TGTGCCAGCAGCTTAATGTTTCAGAACAATGAGCAGTTCTTC. This sequence encodes CASSLMFQNNEQFF.

The V gene is TRBV5-4, the J gene TRBJ1-1; maybe TRBD1 (5 bases). CDR3 length: 13 residues. CDR1 SGHNT and CDR2 YYREEE come from the germline V gene (reference sequence). Trimming cost V 6 bases and J 2 bases, with 11 bases left between them. The CDR3 nucleotides read TGTGCCAGCACAGGGACCAGCAACACTGAAGCTTTCTTT. Translated: CASTGTSNTEAFF.

The chain recombines TRBV5-4 with TRBJ1-2; 8 positions agree with TRBD1. This CDR3 spans 15 amino acids. From germline, CDR1 is SGHNT and CDR2 YYREEE (reference sequence). Trimming took 3 bases from V and 2 from J; bases not matched to a gene: 6. CDR3 region: CASSYGQGSNYGYTF. The CDR3, as DNA: TGTGCCAGCAGCTACGGACAGGGAAGCAACTATGGCTACACCTTC.